This T cell receptor beta chain derives from a study of CD8 T cells in ankylosing spondylitis. Study-wide results and limits: Clones linked with disease were CD8+ and fairly uncommon in the peripheral blood. Seemingly characteristic of ankylosing spondylitis blood was a TCR beta motif consisting of eight highly homologous variants. Disease-linked clones reportedly concentrated significantly in matched ankylosing spondylitis synovial fluid.

Germline values: CDR1 SEHNR, CDR2 FQNEAQ (reference sequence). The CDR3 sequence is 17 residues long. The ends were cut back, 4 bases at V and 2 bases at J, with 17 bases in the middle. Concerning this clonotype: Antigen specificity is unknown.

TCRdb re-called the 5' RACE reads through MiXCR, storing one row per CDR3 protein. The sample has 650,000 to 800,000 distinct CDR3 sequences, 15% to 20% seen once. The clonotype comes from a male donor with ankylosing spondylitis. Sequencing input: blood, either unsorted or a sorted T cell fraction (not recorded which). The chain couples TRBV7-9 to TRBJ1-4; D gene unclear. The DNA for the CDR3 is TGTGCCAGCAGCTCCTTTCCGGGATTTGATACTAATGAAAAACTGTTTTTT. Encoded protein: CASSSFPGFDTNEKLFF.